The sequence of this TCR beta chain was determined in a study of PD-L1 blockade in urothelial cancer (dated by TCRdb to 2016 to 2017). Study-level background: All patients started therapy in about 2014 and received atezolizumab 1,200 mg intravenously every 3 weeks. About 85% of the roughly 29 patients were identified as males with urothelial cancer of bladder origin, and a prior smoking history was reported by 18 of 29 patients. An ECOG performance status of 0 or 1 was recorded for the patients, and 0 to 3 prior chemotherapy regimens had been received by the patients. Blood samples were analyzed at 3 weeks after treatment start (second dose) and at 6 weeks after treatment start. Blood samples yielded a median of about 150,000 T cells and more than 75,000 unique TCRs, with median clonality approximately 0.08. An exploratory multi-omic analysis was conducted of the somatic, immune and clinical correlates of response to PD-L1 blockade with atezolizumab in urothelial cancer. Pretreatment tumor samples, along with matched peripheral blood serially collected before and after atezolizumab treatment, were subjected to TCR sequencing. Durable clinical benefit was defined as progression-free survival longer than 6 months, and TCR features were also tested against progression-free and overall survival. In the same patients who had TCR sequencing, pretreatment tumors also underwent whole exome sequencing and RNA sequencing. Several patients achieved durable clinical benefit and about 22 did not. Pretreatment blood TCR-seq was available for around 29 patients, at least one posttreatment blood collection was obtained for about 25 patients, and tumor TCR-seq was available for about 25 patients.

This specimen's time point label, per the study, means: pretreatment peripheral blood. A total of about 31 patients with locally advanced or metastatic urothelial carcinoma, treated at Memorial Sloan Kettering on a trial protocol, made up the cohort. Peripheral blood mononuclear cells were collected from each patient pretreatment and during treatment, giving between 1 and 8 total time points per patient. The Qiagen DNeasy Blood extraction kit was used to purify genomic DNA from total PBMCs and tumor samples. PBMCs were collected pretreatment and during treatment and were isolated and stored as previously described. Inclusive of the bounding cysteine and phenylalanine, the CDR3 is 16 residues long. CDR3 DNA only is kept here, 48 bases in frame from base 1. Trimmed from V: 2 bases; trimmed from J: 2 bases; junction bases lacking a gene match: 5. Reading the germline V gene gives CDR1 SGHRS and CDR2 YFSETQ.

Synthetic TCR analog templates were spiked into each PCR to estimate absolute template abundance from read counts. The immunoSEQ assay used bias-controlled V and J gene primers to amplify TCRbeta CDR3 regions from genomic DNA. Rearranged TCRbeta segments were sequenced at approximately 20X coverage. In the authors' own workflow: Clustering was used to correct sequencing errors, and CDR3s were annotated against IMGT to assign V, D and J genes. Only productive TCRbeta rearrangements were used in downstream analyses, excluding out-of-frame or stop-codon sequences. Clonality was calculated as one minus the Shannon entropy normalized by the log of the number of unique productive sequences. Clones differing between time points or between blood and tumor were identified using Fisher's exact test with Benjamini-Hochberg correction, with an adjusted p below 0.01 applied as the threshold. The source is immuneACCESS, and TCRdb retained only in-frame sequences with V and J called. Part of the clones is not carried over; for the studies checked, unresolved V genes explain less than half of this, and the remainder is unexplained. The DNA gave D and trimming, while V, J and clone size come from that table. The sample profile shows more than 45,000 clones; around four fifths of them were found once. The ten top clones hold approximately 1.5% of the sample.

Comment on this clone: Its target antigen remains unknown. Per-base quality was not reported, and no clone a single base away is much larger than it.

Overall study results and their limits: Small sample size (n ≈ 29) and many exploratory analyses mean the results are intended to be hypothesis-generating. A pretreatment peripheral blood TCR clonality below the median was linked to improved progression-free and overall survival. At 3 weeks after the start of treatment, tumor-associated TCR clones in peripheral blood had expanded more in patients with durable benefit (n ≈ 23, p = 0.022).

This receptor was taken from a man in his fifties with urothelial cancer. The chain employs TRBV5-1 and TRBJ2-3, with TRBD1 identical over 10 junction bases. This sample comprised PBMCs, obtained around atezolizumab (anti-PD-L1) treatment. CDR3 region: CASSLPGQGITDTQYF. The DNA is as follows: TGCGCCAGCAGCTTACCGGGACAGGGGATCACAGATACGCAGTATTTT.